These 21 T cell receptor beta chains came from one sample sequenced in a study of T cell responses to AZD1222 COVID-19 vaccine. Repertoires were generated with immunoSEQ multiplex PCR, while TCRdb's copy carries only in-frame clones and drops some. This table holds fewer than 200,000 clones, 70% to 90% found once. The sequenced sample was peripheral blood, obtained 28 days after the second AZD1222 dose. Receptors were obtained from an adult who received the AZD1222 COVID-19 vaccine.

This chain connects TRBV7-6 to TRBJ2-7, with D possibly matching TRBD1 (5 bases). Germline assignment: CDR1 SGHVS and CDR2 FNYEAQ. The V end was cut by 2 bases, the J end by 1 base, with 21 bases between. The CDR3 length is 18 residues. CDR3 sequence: CASSLTVPTARFSYEQYF. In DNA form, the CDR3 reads TGTGCCAGCAGCTTAACCGTTCCGACAGCACGATTTTCCTACGAGCAGTACTTC. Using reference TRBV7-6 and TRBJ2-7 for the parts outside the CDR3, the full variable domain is GAGVSQSPRYKVTKRGQDVALRCDPISGHVSLYWYRQALGQGPEFLTYFNYEAQQDKSGLPNDRFSAERPEGSISTLTIQRTEQRDSAMYRCASSLTVPTARFSYEQYFGPGTRLTVT.

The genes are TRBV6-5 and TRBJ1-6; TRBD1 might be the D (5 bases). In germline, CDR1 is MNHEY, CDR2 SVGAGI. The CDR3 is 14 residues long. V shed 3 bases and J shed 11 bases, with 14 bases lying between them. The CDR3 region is CASSYSGRDAPLHF. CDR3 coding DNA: TGTGCCAGCAGTTATTCCGGGAGGGACGCACCCCTCCACTTT.

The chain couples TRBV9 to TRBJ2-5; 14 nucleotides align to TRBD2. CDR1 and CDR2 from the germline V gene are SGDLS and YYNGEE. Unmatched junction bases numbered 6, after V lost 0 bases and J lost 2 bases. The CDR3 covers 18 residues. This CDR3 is CASSVALGLAGGQETQYF. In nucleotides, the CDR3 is TGTGCCAGCAGCGTAGCCCTTGGACTAGCGGGGGGTCAAGAGACCCAGTACTTC.

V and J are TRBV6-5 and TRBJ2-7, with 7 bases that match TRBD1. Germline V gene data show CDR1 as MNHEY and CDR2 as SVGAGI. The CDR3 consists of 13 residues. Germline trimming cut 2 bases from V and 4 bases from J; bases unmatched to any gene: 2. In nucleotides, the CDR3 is TGTGCCAGCAGTTACCGGACAGGTTACGAGCAGTACTTC. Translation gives CASSYRTGYEQYF.

The CDR3 loop reads CASTRENTGELFF. The CDR3 DNA sequence: TGTGCCAGCACCAGGGAAAACACCGGGGAGCTGTTTTTT. This rearrangement joins TRBV6-6 to TRBJ2-2, with D possibly matching TRBD1 (5 bases). Trimming pared 7 bases from V and 2 bases from J, leaving 8 bases between. Germline V CDR1 and CDR2: MNHNY, SVGAGI (reference sequence). The CDR3 runs to 13 residues.

The CDR3 DNA is TGTGCCAGCAGACGGCAGACTAGCCTGGGCAACAATGAGCAGTTCTTC. Its protein product is CASRRQTSLGNNEQFF. This rearrangement joins TRBV4-2 to TRBJ2-1; 7 positions agree with TRBD2. Germline V gene data show CDR1 as LGHNA and CDR2 as YNFKEQ. The V gene end was trimmed by 6 bases and the J gene end by 5 bases; junction bases not matched to a gene: 13. The CDR3 totals 16 residues.

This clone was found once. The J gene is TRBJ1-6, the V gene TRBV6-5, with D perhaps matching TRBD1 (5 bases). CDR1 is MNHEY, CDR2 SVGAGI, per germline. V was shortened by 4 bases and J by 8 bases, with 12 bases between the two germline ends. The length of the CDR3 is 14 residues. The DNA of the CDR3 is TGTGCCAGCAGTTTTGGGACTGTTGATTCACCCCTCCACTTT. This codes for CASSFGTVDSPLHF.

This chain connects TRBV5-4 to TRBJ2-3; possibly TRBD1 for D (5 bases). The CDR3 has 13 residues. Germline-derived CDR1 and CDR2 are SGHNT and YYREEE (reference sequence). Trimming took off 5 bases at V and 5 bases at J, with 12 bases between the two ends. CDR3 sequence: CASRPGRIDTQYF. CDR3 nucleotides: TGTGCCAGCAGACCAGGGCGCATAGATACGCAGTATTTT. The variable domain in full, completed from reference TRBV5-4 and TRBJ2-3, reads ETGVTQSPTHLIKTRGQQVTLRCSSQSGHNTVSWYQQALGQGPQFIFQYYREEENGRGNFPPRFSGLQFPNYSSELNVNALELDDSALYLCASRPGRIDTQYFGPGTRLTVL.

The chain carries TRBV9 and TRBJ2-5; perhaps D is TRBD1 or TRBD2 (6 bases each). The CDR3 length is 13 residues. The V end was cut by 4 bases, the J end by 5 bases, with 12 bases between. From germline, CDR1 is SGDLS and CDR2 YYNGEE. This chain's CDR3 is CASSTRGQETQYF. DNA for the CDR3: TGTGCCAGCAGCACACGGGGGCAGGAGACCCAGTACTTC.

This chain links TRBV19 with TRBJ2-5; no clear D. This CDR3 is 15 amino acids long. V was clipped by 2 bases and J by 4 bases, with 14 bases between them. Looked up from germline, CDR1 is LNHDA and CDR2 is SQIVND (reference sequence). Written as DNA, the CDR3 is TGTGCCAGTAGTATATCGGGCTCAAGCACAGAGACCCAGTACTTC. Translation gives CASSISGSSTETQYF.

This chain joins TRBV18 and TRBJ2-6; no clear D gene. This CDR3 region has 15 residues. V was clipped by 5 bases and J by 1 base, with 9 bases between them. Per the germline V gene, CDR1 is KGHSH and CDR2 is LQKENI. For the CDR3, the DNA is TGTGCCAGCTCAGACTTAGTGTCTGGGGCCAACGTCCTGACTTTC. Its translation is CASSDLVSGANVLTF.

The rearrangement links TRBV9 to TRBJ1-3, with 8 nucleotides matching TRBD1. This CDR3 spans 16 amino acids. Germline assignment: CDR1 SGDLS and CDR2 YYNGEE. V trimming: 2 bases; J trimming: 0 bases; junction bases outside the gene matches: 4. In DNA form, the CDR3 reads TGTGCCAGCAGCGTTTTACAGGGGGTCTCTGGAAACACCATATATTTT. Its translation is CASSVLQGVSGNTIYF.

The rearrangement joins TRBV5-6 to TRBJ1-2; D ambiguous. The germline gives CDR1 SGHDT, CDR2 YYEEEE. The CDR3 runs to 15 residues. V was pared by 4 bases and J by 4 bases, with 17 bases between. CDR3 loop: CASSPKPLLSYGYTF. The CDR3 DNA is TGTGCCAGCAGCCCCAAACCACTCTTAAGCTATGGCTACACCTTC.

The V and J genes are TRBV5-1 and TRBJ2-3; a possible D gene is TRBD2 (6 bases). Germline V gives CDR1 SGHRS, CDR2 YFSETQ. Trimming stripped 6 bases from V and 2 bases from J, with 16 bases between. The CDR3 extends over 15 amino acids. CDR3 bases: TGCGCCAGCATAAGAGGGACTGACTTCACAGATACGCAGTATTTT. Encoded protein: CASIRGTDFTDTQYF. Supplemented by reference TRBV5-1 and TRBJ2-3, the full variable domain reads KAGVTQTPRYLIKTRGQQVTLSCSPISGHRSVSWYQQTPGQGLQFLFEYFSETQRNKGNFPGRFSGRQFSNSRSEMNVSTLELGDSALYLCASIRGTDFTDTQYFGPGTRLTVL.

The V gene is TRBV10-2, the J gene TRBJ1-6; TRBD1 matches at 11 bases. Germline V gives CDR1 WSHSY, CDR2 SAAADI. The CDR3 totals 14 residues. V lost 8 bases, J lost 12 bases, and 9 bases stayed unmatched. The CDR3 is CASGDGTGGRPLHF. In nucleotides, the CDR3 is TGCGCCAGCGGAGACGGGACAGGGGGACGACCCCTCCACTTT.

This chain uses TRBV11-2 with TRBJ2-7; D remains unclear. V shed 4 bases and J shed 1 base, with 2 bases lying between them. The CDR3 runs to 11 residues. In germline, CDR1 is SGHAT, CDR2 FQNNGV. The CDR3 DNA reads TGTGCCAGCAGCTCGTCCTACGAGCAGTACTTC. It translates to CASSSSYEQYF.

The CDR3 nucleotides are TGTGCCAGCAGCACCATACAGGGGTGGCGGATTCAAGCTTTCTTT. This translates into CASSTIQGWRIQAFF. This chain links TRBV25-1 with TRBJ1-1; 7 positions agree with TRBD1. Germline values: CDR1 MGHDK, CDR2 SYGVNS. After removal of 6 bases from V and 9 bases from J, the junction contained 16 bases not matched to a gene. The CDR3 is 15 amino acids.

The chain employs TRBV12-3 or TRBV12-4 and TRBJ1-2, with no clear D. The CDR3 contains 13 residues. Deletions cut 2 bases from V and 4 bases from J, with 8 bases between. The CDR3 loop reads CASSLSATYGYTF. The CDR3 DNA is TGTGCCAGCAGTTTATCGGCCACCTATGGCTACACCTTC.

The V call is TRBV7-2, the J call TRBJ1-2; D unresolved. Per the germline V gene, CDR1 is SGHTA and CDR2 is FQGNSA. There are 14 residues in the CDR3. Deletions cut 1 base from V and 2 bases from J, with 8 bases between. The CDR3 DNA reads TGTGCCAGCAGCTTAGGGAGCGCAAACTATGGCTACACCTTC. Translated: CASSLGSANYGYTF.

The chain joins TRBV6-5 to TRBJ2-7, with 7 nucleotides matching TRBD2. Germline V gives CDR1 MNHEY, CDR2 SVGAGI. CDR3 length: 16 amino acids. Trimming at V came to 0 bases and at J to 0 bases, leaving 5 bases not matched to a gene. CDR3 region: CASSYSGGTNSYEQYF. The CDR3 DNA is TGTGCCAGCAGTTACTCGGGCGGGACTAACTCCTACGAGCAGTACTTC.

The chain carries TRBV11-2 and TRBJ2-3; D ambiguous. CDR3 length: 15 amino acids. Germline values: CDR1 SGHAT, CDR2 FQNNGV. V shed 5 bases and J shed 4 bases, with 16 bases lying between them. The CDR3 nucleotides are TGTGCCAGCAGCCGCCGGAAAGGGTTGTCAGATACGCAGTATTTT. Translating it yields CASSRRKGLSDTQYF.